This TCR beta chain is from a study of T cells in Graves' hyperthyroidism and ophthalmopathy. The CDR3 consists of 17 residues. Germline V lookup: CDR1 MNHNS, CDR2 SASEGT. V dropped 6 bases and J dropped 3; count of bases not matched to a gene: 17. Template material for amplifying TCR beta CDR3 regions consisted of RNA transcripts. The HTBI primer set served for first-round RT-PCR of the TCR CDR3. TCRdb re-called the multiplex PCR reads with MiXCR, one entry per CDR3 protein. The sample lists approximately 640,000 distinct CDR3 sequences, 17% occurring once. The sequence came from a man aged 50-60 years with Graves' hyperthyroidism. Source material: blood. This rearrangement joins TRBV6-1 to TRBJ2-7; 7 nucleotides align to TRBD1. CDR3 residues: CASSPIEGQLRNYEQYF. CDR3 nucleotide sequence: TGTGCCAGCAGCCCCATCGAGGGACAGCTGAGGAACTACGAGCAGTACTTC.